This entry describes one T cell receptor (beta chain). Its antigen is still unknown. The assay used deep level. The repertoire was sequenced with immunoSEQ multiplex PCR; TCRdb's copy has only in-frame clones and lacks some. In the table there are roughly 2 million clones, roughly 94% of which are singletons. These data are taken from a study of shared clonotypes between healthy human individuals. Looking at the study overall: Participating donors consisted of a couple of women and a few men aged 18 to 49. General observations from the study: Few donors limited the genetic and exposure-history diversity represented.

Donors included only healthy HIV-negative adults lacking recent acute infections or vaccinations. The CDR3 length is 13 residues. V lost 6 bases to trimming and J lost 5 bases, with 13 bases between them. Germline assignment: CDR1 MNHEY and CDR2 SVGAGI. The genes are TRBV6-5 and TRBJ2-5, with a tentative D call TRBD2 (6 bases). Sequencing was carried out using naive CD4+ T cells sorted from blood. Specified subset: CD45RA+ positively selected. This TCR was recovered from a man aged 18 to 29 in good health. CDR3 DNA: TGTGCCAGCAGCCGACTAGTCTGGGAGACCCAGTACTTC. Its protein is CASSRLVWETQYF.